This T cell receptor beta chain originates from a study of cytomegalovirus exposure and HLA in healthy donors. Study observations and caveats: Rare TCR sequences predominated, though certain public TCRs were found in many donors. Relative to the approximately 670-donor mean, N-insertions were reportedly fewer in an Asian-associated ancestry cluster in a later analysis.

Turning to this clone: The antigen is undetermined.

Germline V CDR1 and CDR2: SGHNT, YENEEA. The length of the CDR3 is 12 residues. Trimming shortened V by 1 base and J by 6 bases, and 7 bases separated the two germline ends. The PCR was carried out with 60 Vbeta primers and 13 Jbeta primers. The data were produced by immunoSEQ multiplex PCR, yet TCRdb's version contains in-frame clones alone and is incomplete. The sample includes 120,000 or so clones, around 80% of them seen just once. The chain joins TRBV11-3 to TRBJ2-7; D is unclear. Sequenced input: PBMCs. The source is a man aged 25-45 years in good health and CMV-seropositive. DNA for the CDR3: TGTGCCAGCAGCTTAGGAGTCGTCGAGCAGTACTTC. Translation gives CASSLGVVEQYF.